This TCR beta chain was sequenced for a study of cytomegalovirus exposure and HLA in healthy donors. Study as a whole: In a later analysis, it was reported that the roughly 120 validation repertoires had been produced on the same platform as the 666 repertoires belonging to the first cohort. Points from the study as a whole: Rare TCR sequences predominated, though certain public TCRs were found in many donors. Some TCR beta chains (around 180 of them) were listed as cytomegalovirus-associated.

The repertoire was sequenced with immunoSEQ multiplex PCR; TCRdb's copy has only in-frame clones and lacks some. The sample includes over 150,000 clones, 85% to 90% of them seen just once. Looked up from germline, CDR1 is SGDLS and CDR2 is YYNGEE. The CDR3 runs to 14 residues. V gave up 6 bases and J gave up 1 base; unmatched junction bases: 5. Comment on this clone: Its antigen is not identified.

This TCR was recovered from a woman aged 18 to 35 in good health and CMV-seropositive. V is TRBV9 and J is TRBJ1-1; 8 nucleotides align to TRBD1. The sequencing sample was made of PBMCs. CDR3 protein: CASNQGAGNTEAFF. The CDR3 nucleotides read TGTGCCAGCAATCAGGGGGCGGGGAACACTGAAGCTTTCTTT.